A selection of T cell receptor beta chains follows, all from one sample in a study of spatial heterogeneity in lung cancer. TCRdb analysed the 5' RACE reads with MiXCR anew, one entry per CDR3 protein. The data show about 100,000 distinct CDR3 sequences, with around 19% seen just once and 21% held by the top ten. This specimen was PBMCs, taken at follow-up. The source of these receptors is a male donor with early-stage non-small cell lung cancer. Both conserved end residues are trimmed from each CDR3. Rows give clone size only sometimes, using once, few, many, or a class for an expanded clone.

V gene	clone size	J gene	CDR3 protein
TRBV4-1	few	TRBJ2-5	ASSLSARQETQY
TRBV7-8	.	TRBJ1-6	ASSHRGQVSPFH
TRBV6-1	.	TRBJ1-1	ASSELSQVILGTEAF
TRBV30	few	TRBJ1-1	AWGAGVPEAF
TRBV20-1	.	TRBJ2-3	SATGQGGTDTQY
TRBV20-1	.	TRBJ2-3	SALSDTQY
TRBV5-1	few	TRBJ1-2	ASSLGQASANYGYT
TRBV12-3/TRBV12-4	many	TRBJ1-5	ASRSSQGSQPQH
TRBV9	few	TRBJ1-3	ASSGGGRPIY
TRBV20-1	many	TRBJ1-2	SAIRHETYGYT
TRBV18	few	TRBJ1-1	ASSPPKGKGTEAF
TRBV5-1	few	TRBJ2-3	ASSLGSALADTQY
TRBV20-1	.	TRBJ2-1	SARRYNEQF
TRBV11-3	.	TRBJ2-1	ASSRSGAGGYNEQF
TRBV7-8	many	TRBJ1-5	ASSSGTAPQPQH
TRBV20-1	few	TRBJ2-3	SARQGGSTDTQY
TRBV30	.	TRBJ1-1	AWGNTEAF
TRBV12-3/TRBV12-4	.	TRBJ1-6	ASSPDSYNSPLH
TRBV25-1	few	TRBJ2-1	ASSEGNKYNEQF
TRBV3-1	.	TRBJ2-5	ASSPGDSIIQETQY
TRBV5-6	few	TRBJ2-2	ASSLRGQGWTGELF
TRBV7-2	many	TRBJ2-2	ASSLAYRTLNTGELF
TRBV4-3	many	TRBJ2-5	ASSQDREGFLSKETQY
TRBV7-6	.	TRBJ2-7	ASSLGLGGYEQY
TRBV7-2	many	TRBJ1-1	ASSLSTRGEAF
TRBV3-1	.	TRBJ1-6	ASSRTGAYNSPLH
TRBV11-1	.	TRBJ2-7	ASSLRRGGSYEQY
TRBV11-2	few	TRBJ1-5	ATSEGGNQPQH
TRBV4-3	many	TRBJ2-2	ASSQMRQGRSGELF
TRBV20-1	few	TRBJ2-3	SAREQGADTQY
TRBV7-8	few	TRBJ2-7	ASSYFGADYEQY